The rows below give T cell receptor beta chains drawn from one sample of a study of CXCR3-negative and CXCR3-positive naive CD8 T cells. Using the 5' RACE reads, TCRdb records one entry per CDR3 protein without DNA. The sample has about 98,000 distinct CDR3 sequences. The specimen sequenced was naive CXCR3+ CD8+ T cells from blood. The receptors here all came from a human donor in good health. Some clones in this sample may be carry-over from other donors' samples. Both conserved end residues are part of each CDR3.

J gene: TRBJ2-7
CDR3 length: 17
V gene: TRBV28
CDR3 protein: CASSPQGTGVEGDEQYF

J gene: TRBJ1-2
CDR3 length: 16
V gene: TRBV29-1
CDR3 protein: CSVPLTGEGVSYGYTF

J gene: TRBJ2-5
CDR3 length: 13
V gene: TRBV28
CDR3 protein: CASTAGEQETQYF

J gene: TRBJ1-1
CDR3 length: 14
V gene: TRBV12-3/TRBV12-4
CDR3 protein: CASSSFERGTEAFF

J gene: TRBJ2-3
CDR3 length: 16
V gene: TRBV19
CDR3 protein: CASSITTGYGTDTQYF

J gene: TRBJ2-2
CDR3 length: 20
V gene: TRBV9
CDR3 protein: CASSASLGLAGRRNDGELFF

J gene: TRBJ2-7
CDR3 length: 15
V gene: TRBV5-6
CDR3 protein: CASSFRDRGLYEQYF

J gene: TRBJ2-7
CDR3 length: 15
V gene: TRBV7-6
CDR3 protein: CASSVRDRGHYEQYF

J gene: TRBJ2-1
CDR3 length: 16
V gene: TRBV14
CDR3 protein: CASSTWGSGSYNEQFF

J gene: TRBJ2-5
CDR3 length: 15
V gene: TRBV9
CDR3 protein: CASSEDGGTQETQYF

J gene: TRBJ2-7
CDR3 length: 17
V gene: TRBV4-3
CDR3 protein: CASSQLHIAGSSYEQYF

J gene: TRBJ2-1
CDR3 length: 16
V gene: TRBV19
CDR3 protein: CASSLGLGSSYNEQFF

J gene: TRBJ2-1
CDR3 length: 17
V gene: TRBV11-2
CDR3 protein: CASSLGQGFQTYNEQFF

J gene: TRBJ2-1
CDR3 length: 15
V gene: TRBV12-3/TRBV12-4
CDR3 protein: CASSRPGTGDNEQFF

J gene: TRBJ2-5
CDR3 length: 11
V gene: TRBV5-1
CDR3 protein: CASSLDETQYF

J gene: TRBJ1-1
CDR3 length: 13
V gene: TRBV7-3
CDR3 protein: CASSSTGEAEAFF

J gene: TRBJ2-1
CDR3 length: 14
V gene: TRBV7-6
CDR3 protein: CASSLAGGPGGQFF

J gene: TRBJ1-2
CDR3 length: 16
V gene: TRBV7-2
CDR3 protein: CASSSPGTAANYGYTF

J gene: TRBJ2-7
CDR3 length: 15
V gene: TRBV7-6
CDR3 protein: CASSLSLTGAYEQYF

J gene: TRBJ2-5
CDR3 length: 15
V gene: TRBV27
CDR3 protein: CASHTTDDFEETQYF

J gene: TRBJ2-3
CDR3 length: 14
V gene: TRBV7-8
CDR3 protein: CASSLALSTDTQYF

J gene: TRBJ2-7
CDR3 length: 15
V gene: TRBV4-3
CDR3 protein: CASSQEGQGGYEQYF

J gene: TRBJ1-1
CDR3 length: 15
V gene: TRBV4-1
CDR3 protein: CASSQEQGALHEAFF

J gene: TRBJ2-1
CDR3 length: 15
V gene: TRBV9
CDR3 protein: CASSVGLAGNNEQFF